These 13 T cell receptor beta chains share one sample of origin, sequenced in a study of cytomegalovirus exposure and HLA in healthy donors. The PCR contained 60 Vbeta and 13 Jbeta primers. Using immunoSEQ multiplex PCR, the repertoire was profiled, and TCRdb retains in-frame clones only, with some absent. The sample records fewer than 200,000 clones, 65% to 80% being singletons. The sample was PBMCs. These receptors were obtained from a woman aged 45-65 years in good health and CMV-seropositive.

The rearrangement joins TRBV2 to TRBJ1-3, with 10 nucleotides matching TRBD1. Germline CDR1 is SNHLY and CDR2 is FYNNEI. Unmatched junction bases numbered 10, after V lost 3 bases and J lost 2 bases. The CDR3 is made up of 18 amino acids. The DNA for the CDR3 is TGTGCCAGCAGTGAGACAGGGGGCTCCATCAATACTGGAAACACCATATATTTT. Amino acids: CASSETGGSINTGNTIYF.

V gene TRBV7-3 combines with J gene TRBJ2-1; the D gene is possibly TRBD2 (5 bases). CDR1 and CDR2 from the germline V gene are SGHTA and FQGTGA. V lost 3 bases to trimming and J lost 0 bases, with 9 bases between them. CDR3 size: 15 residues. CDR3 nucleotide sequence: TGTGCCAGCAGCTTGTCGGGGAGCTCCTACAATGAGCAGTTCTTC. Its translation is CASSLSGSSYNEQFF.

The chain has TRBV30 and TRBJ1-5; 9 bases are shared with TRBD1. This CDR3 region has 15 residues. CDR1 and CDR2 (germline): GTSNPN, SVGIG (reference sequence). The junction had 6 bases not matched to a gene; V was cut back by 3 bases and J by 3 bases. The CDR3 coding sequence is TGTGCCTGGAGCCCGGGACAGGGAGTCAATCAGCCCCAGCATTTT. Residues: CAWSPGQGVNQPQHF.

There are a few counts of this clone. The genes are TRBV6-4 and TRBJ2-1, with 8 positions matching TRBD2. The trim removed 3 bases at V and 9 bases at J, leaving 7 bases unmatched. The V gene's germline CDR1 is MRHNA and CDR2 SNTAGT. The CDR3 runs 14 residues. The CDR3 region is CASSESGGTCEQFF. The CDR3 region has the DNA TGTGCCAGCAGTGAAAGCGGGGGCACCTGTGAGCAGTTCTTC.

The genes are TRBV6-5 and TRBJ1-6; weak D call: TRBD1 (5 bases). CDR1 is MNHEY and CDR2 is SVGAGI in the germline V gene. CDR3 length equals 15 residues. The V gene lost 7 bases and the J gene lost 3 bases, with 13 bases spanning the gap. The CDR3 DNA sequence: TGTGCCAGCAAGGTTGGGACTCTCTATAATTCACCCCTCCACTTT. Amino acid sequence: CASKVGTLYNSPLHF.

This chain links TRBV7-3 with TRBJ1-1, with 8 bases identical to TRBD1. Trimming at V came to 1 base and at J to 8 bases, leaving 9 bases not matched to a gene. The CDR3 has 15 residues. Germline CDR1 reads SGHTA; CDR2 reads FQGTGA. The CDR3 spells CASSLNGPTGGEAFF. The CDR3 region has the DNA TGTGCCAGCAGCTTAAATGGGCCTACAGGGGGAGAAGCTTTCTTT.

V and J are TRBV5-6 and TRBJ2-6; D is ambiguous. The germline V gene has CDR1 SGHDT and CDR2 YYEEEE. Trimming left V 2 bases short and J 0 bases short, with 9 bases between. The CDR3 loop spans 16 amino acids. The chain's CDR3 is CASSFSFTSGANVLTF. Written as DNA, the CDR3 is TGTGCCAGCAGCTTTAGCTTTACCTCTGGGGCCAACGTCCTGACTTTC.

This clone was observed a handful of times. The chain has TRBV5-1 and TRBJ1-6, with 8 bases matching TRBD1. Germline CDR1 SGHRS, CDR2 YFSETQ. V shed 4 bases and J 10 bases; nucleotides not matched to a gene: 7. This CDR3 is 14 amino acids long. The CDR3 loop is CASSGGQGGSPLHF. DNA for the CDR3: TGCGCCAGCAGCGGTGGACAGGGAGGATCACCCCTCCACTTT.

This chain uses TRBV4-2 with TRBJ1-4; D gene ambiguous. The CDR3 has 17 residues. CDR1 is LGHNA and CDR2 is YNFKEQ in the germline V gene. V was trimmed by 1 base and J by 0 bases, leaving 12 bases between them. The CDR3 DNA sequence: TGTGCCAGCAGCCAAGGGAGGACCGCTACAACTAATGAAAAACTGTTTTTT. Translating gives CASSQGRTATTNEKLFF.

The chain joins TRBV29-1 to TRBJ2-1; 9 bases are a match to TRBD2. Germline CDR1 reads SQVTM; CDR2 reads ANQGSEA. CDR3 length: 14 residues. The junction had 11 bases not matched to a gene; V was cut back by 5 bases and J by 9 bases. CDR3 protein: CSVLVSGGLGEQFF. The CDR3 coding sequence is TGCAGCGTTTTGGTTAGCGGGGGATTGGGTGAGCAGTTCTTC.

This clone was seen a handful of times. V usage is TRBV5-1 and J usage is TRBJ1-2; 10 bases agree with TRBD1. The CDR3 is 13 amino acids. The trim removed 4 bases at V and 6 bases at J, leaving 3 bases unmatched. Germline lookup yields CDR1 SGHRS and CDR2 YFSETQ. The CDR3 nucleotides are TGCGCCAGCAGCGATGGGACAGGGGATGGCTACACCTTC. Translation: CASSDGTGDGYTF.

This sequence joins TRBV6-5 and TRBJ1-2; D gene unclear. V dropped 4 bases and J dropped 8 bases, with 14 bases sitting between them. The germline CDR1 and CDR2 sequences are MNHEY and SVGAGI. The CDR3 has 13 residues. This chain's CDR3 is CASSSPGVFGYTF. CDR3 nucleotide sequence: TGTGCCAGCAGTTCGCCCGGGGTATTCGGCTACACCTTC.

The gene calls are TRBV7-6 and TRBJ2-5; a possible D gene is TRBD1 (5 bases). V was trimmed by 5 bases and J by 5 bases, leaving 12 bases between them. Germline loops: CDR1 SGHVS, CDR2 FNYEAQ. The CDR3 extends over 13 amino acids. The CDR3: CASSRQIGETQYF. For the CDR3, the DNA is TGTGCCAGCAGCCGACAGATCGGGGAGACCCAGTACTTC.